The next 27 T cell receptor beta chains were all read from a single sample in a study of blood T cell repertoires in COVID-19. TCRdb's copy holds only in-frame clones and misses some; the assay was immunoSEQ multiplex PCR. The table has some 290,000 clones, 86% seen once. Sequencing was performed on peripheral blood. The receptor set was obtained from a man aged 18-30 years with active or convalescent COVID-19.

This chain connects TRBV6-5 to TRBJ2-5, with 9 bases that match TRBD2. V lost 4 bases, J lost 5 bases, and 11 bases stayed unmatched. Per germline, CDR1 MNHEY and CDR2 SVGAGI. CDR3 length: 16 residues. CDR3 nucleotides: TGTGCCAGCAGTTTCTCCGCTAGCGGGGTTACGGAGACCCAGTACTTC. The encoded protein is CASSFSASGVTETQYF.

By sample fraction, this clone is medium-sized. The germline gene is not matched at one end of the junction; a read error may be the cause. V is TRBV9 and J is TRBJ2-1; TRBD2 matches 9 bases. This CDR3 has 16 residues. CDR1 SGDLS and CDR2 YYNGEE come from the germline V gene. The CDR3 nucleotides are TGTGCCAGCAGTGTAGGAACGGGCGGGAGGGGCAATGAGCAGTTCTTC. This gives the protein CASSVGTGGRGNEQFF.

This chain uses TRBV6-5 with TRBJ1-3; 7 bases agree with TRBD1. The ends lost 5 bases at V and 10 bases at J; junction bases unmatched: 8. The CDR3 has 13 residues. Germline CDR1 and CDR2: MNHEY and SVGAGI. The CDR3 reads CASSRTGDRTIYF. The CDR3 DNA sequence: TGTGCCAGCAGTCGTACAGGGGATAGGACCATATATTTT.

This clone was detected only once. The chain recombines TRBV7-9 with TRBJ2-1; TRBD2 matches at 9 bases. Germline lookup yields CDR1 SEHNR and CDR2 FQNEAQ (reference sequence). With 6 bases clipped from V and 5 bases from J, the junction kept 11 bases outside the gene matches. The CDR3 extends over 16 amino acids. This CDR3 reads CASRTPASGKDNEQFF. As DNA, the CDR3 is TGTGCCAGCAGAACTCCCGCTAGCGGGAAAGACAATGAGCAGTTCTTC.

The rearrangement joins TRBV18 to TRBJ2-5, with a weak D call TRBD2 (5 bases). CDR1 KGHSH and CDR2 LQKENI come from the germline V gene. The V gene lost 2 bases and the J gene lost 7 bases, with 14 bases spanning the gap. CDR3 length: 14 amino acids. CDR3: CASSPSSEDPTQYF. In DNA, the CDR3 is TGTGCCAGCTCACCATCGTCGGAGGACCCGACCCAGTACTTC.

The table lists this clone with a count of one. This chain joins TRBV7-2 and TRBJ2-1, with a weak D call TRBD2 (5 bases). Looked up from germline, CDR1 is SGHTA and CDR2 is FQGNSA. V lost 5 bases and J lost 9, with 8 bases in between. This CDR3 comprises 11 residues. The CDR3 region is CASSTGLEQFF. CDR3 coding DNA: TGTGCCAGCAGCACCGGACTTGAGCAGTTCTTC.

This chain uses TRBV7-9 with TRBJ2-1; 8 positions match TRBD1. Germline V gene data show CDR1 as SEHNR and CDR2 as FQNEAQ (reference sequence). The CDR3 has 17 amino acids. Unmatched junction bases numbered 12, after V lost 4 bases and J lost 4 bases. The CDR3 coding sequence is TGTGCCAGCAGCTCGGAGACAGGGGCGACAATTTACAATGAGCAGTTCTTC. Protein product: CASSSETGATIYNEQFF.

J is TRBJ1-3 and V is TRBV6-6; no definite D call. Germline CDR1 MNHNY, CDR2 SVGAGI (reference sequence). The CDR3 is made up of 14 amino acids. V was shortened by 4 bases and J by 0 bases, with 7 bases between the two germline ends. CDR3 residues: CASSSAGSGNTIYF. The CDR3 DNA reads TGTGCCAGCAGTTCTGCGGGCTCTGGAAACACCATATATTTT.

The rearrangement uses TRBV10-3 and TRBJ2-1; a possible D gene is TRBD2 (6 bases). V lost 2 bases and J lost 6, with 17 bases in between. CDR3 length: 16 amino acids. Germline-derived CDR1 and CDR2 are ENHRY and SYGVKD. The CDR3 sequence is CAISETFRGKINEQFF. In DNA form, the CDR3 reads TGTGCCATCAGTGAGACCTTCCGGGGGAAGATCAATGAGCAGTTCTTC.

This clone was observed a single time. The chain uses TRBV9 and TRBJ2-1, with 9 nucleotides matching TRBD1. The V gene end was trimmed by 5 bases and the J gene end by 11 bases; junction bases not matched to a gene: 5. CDR1 is SGDLS, CDR2 YYNGEE, per germline. This CDR3 has 12 residues. CDR3 nucleotide sequence: TGTGCCAGCAGTACGGGACAGGGAAAGCAGTTCTTC. Translating it yields CASSTGQGKQFF.

DNA for the CDR3: TGTGCCAGCAGCCCTATGGCCGGGGGGAACAATGAGCAGTTCTTC. This encodes CASSPMAGGNNEQFF. The J gene is TRBJ2-1, the V gene TRBV7-9, with 7 bases matching TRBD2. The CDR3 runs 15 residues. Germline CDR1 reads SEHNR; CDR2 reads FQNEAQ (reference sequence). With V trimmed by 5 bases and J by 5 bases, 9 bases remained unmatched.

The chain employs TRBV5-1 and TRBJ2-5; D not certain. V lost 3 bases to trimming and J lost 0 bases, with 6 bases between them. CDR1 is SGHRS, CDR2 YFSETQ, per germline. The CDR3 length is 13 residues. The CDR3 nucleotides read TGCGCCAGCAGCTACTACAACCAAGAGACCCAGTACTTC. It encodes CASSYYNQETQYF.

V gene TRBV18 combines with J gene TRBJ1-4, with TRBD1 as a possible D gene (6 bases). The V gene lost 4 bases and the J gene lost 5 bases, with 8 bases spanning the gap. Germline-derived CDR1 and CDR2 are KGHSH and LQKENI. CDR3 length: 13 residues. The CDR3 spells CASSQGENEKLFF. The CDR3 DNA sequence: TGTGCCAGCTCACAGGGGGAGAATGAAAAACTGTTTTTT.

The rearrangement joins TRBV19 to TRBJ1-2; 9 bases match TRBD1. V was clipped by 5 bases and J by 0 bases; unmatched bases: 4. The CDR3 consists of 15 residues. Germline loops: CDR1 LNHDA, CDR2 SQIVND (reference sequence). CDR3 protein: CASSLGTGTNYGYTF. The CDR3 nucleotides read TGTGCCAGTAGTCTAGGGACAGGGACTAACTATGGCTACACCTTC.

J is TRBJ1-2 and V is TRBV18; 9 bases agree with TRBD1. The length of the CDR3 is 14 residues. CDR1 is KGHSH, CDR2 LQKENI, per germline. V shed 3 bases, J shed 4 bases, and the junction held 3 bases outside the gene matches. DNA for the CDR3: TGTGCCAGCTCACCCGGACAGGGGAGCTATGGCTACACCTTC. This codes for CASSPGQGSYGYTF. The complete variable domain, with remaining parts taken from reference TRBV18 and TRBJ1-2, reads NAGVMQNPRHLVRRRGQEARLRCSPMKGHSHVYWYRQLPEEGLKFMVYLQKENIIDESGMPKERFSAEFPKEGPSILRIQQVVRGDSAAYFCASSPGQGSYGYTFGSGTRLTVV.

The V gene is TRBV18, the J gene TRBJ2-5, with 7 bases lining up with TRBD1. The CDR3 consists of 15 residues. The J segment lost 4 bases and the V segment lost 2 bases, leaving 7 bases of the junction unmatched. Germline values: CDR1 KGHSH, CDR2 LQKENI. The CDR3 DNA sequence: TGTGCCAGCTCACCAACCTCGACAGGGTCAGAGACCCAGTACTTC. Its protein product is CASSPTSTGSETQYF. Full variable domain (remainder filled in from reference TRBV18 and TRBJ2-5): NAGVMQNPRHLVRRRGQEARLRCSPMKGHSHVYWYRQLPEEGLKFMVYLQKENIIDESGMPKERFSAEFPKEGPSILRIQQVVRGDSAAYFCASSPTSTGSETQYFGPGTRLLVL.

The gene calls are TRBV28 and TRBJ2-2; 10 nucleotides line up with TRBD2. Germline V CDR1 and CDR2: MDHEN, SYDVKM. V dropped 6 bases and J dropped 2; count of bases not matched to a gene: 3. The CDR3 covers 15 residues. The CDR3: CASRAGGANTGELFF. CDR3 coding DNA: TGTGCCAGCAGAGCGGGGGGGGCAAACACCGGGGAGCTGTTTTTT.

This chain joins TRBV7-9 and TRBJ1-4, with D perhaps matching TRBD1 (6 bases). The germline CDR1 and CDR2 sequences are SEHNR and FQNEAQ (reference sequence). The length of the CDR3 is 14 residues. Trimming shortened V by 3 bases and J by 6 bases, and 11 bases separated the two germline ends. The CDR3 region is CASSFNRVDEKLFF. The DNA for the CDR3 is TGTGCCAGCAGCTTCAACAGGGTCGATGAAAAACTGTTTTTT.

The chain links TRBV7-2 to TRBJ2-6; TRBD2 matches at 10 bases. Trimming at V came to 3 bases and at J to 3 bases, leaving 5 bases not matched to a gene. CDR1 and CDR2 (germline): SGHTA, FQGNSA. The CDR3 is 17 amino acids. The DNA for the CDR3 is TGTGCCAGCAGCTTCTCTAGCGGGGGCAATGGGGCCAACGTCCTGACTTTC. Protein: CASSFSSGGNGANVLTF.

The rearrangement joins TRBV7-9 to TRBJ1-3; weak D call: TRBD1 (6 bases). Germline CDR1 and CDR2: SEHNR and FQNEAQ (reference sequence). The length of the CDR3 is 14 residues. V lost 6 bases and J lost 3, with 12 bases in between. The CDR3 loop reads CASSYPGVGNTIYF. CDR3 DNA sequence: TGTGCCAGCAGTTACCCAGGGGTTGGAAACACCATATATTTT.

This chain links TRBV28 with TRBJ2-3; TRBD2 matches at 15 bases. With V trimmed by 3 bases and J by 3 bases, 4 bases remained unmatched. The CDR3 totals 17 residues. Germline values: CDR1 MDHEN, CDR2 SYDVKM. This CDR3 is CASSLGTSGGSTDTQYF. CDR3 nucleotide sequence: TGTGCCAGCAGTTTGGGGACTAGCGGGGGGTCAACAGATACGCAGTATTTT.

This clone came up once. The gene calls are TRBV10-2 and TRBJ2-3; TRBD2 agrees at 9 bases. Germline V gene data show CDR1 as WSHSY and CDR2 as SAAADI. The V gene end was trimmed by 11 bases and the J gene end by 1 base; junction bases not matched to a gene: 4. CDR3 length: 13 amino acids. The CDR3 nucleotides read TGCGCCGCTTGCGGGGGGGGCACAGATACGCAGTATTTT. Encoded protein: CAACGGGTDTQYF.

The V call is TRBV9, the J call TRBJ1-3, with 7 bases matching TRBD1. Germline CDR1 is SGDLS and CDR2 is YYNGEE. The CDR3 runs 15 residues. V lost 4 bases to trimming and J lost 2 bases; unmatched junction nucleotides: 6. CDR3 protein: CASSLRTGAGNTIYF. The CDR3 DNA is TGTGCCAGCAGCCTAAGGACAGGCGCTGGAAACACCATATATTTT.

V usage is TRBV24-1 and J usage is TRBJ1-5, with D possibly matching TRBD1 (6 bases). This CDR3 has 15 amino acids. The germline V gene has CDR1 KGHDR and CDR2 SFDVKD. Trimming left V 4 bases short and J 4 bases short, with 13 bases between. The CDR3, as DNA: TGTGCCACCAGTGAACAAGGGGGAACGAATCAGCCCCAGCATTTT. Amino acids: CATSEQGGTNQPQHF.

This clone was detected only once. CDR3 residues: CAWWTVEPNTEAFF. CDR3 nucleotide sequence: TGTGCCTGGTGGACAGTAGAACCGAACACTGAAGCTTTCTTT. This chain links TRBV30 with TRBJ1-1, with D tentatively TRBD1 (6 bases). This CDR3 spans 14 amino acids. CDR1 is GTSNPN and CDR2 is SVGIG in the germline V gene (reference sequence). The V end lost 5 bases, the J end lost 1 base, and 14 bases lay between the germline ends.

The J gene is TRBJ2-5, the V gene TRBV6-6; the D gene is possibly TRBD2 (5 bases). The V and J ends lost 2 bases and 6 bases respectively, with 10 bases between them. The CDR3 length is 13 residues. The germline V gene encodes CDR1 MNHNY and CDR2 SVGAGI (reference sequence). The CDR3 DNA is TGTGCCAGCAGTTACGGGTCCGGGAAGACCCAGTACTTC. It is translated as CASSYGSGKTQYF.

The V gene is TRBV9, the J gene TRBJ2-3; TRBD2 agrees at 11 bases. Per the germline V gene, CDR1 is SGDLS and CDR2 is YYNGEE. J gave up 4 bases and V 2 bases, and 3 bases lay outside the gene matches. CDR3 size: 15 residues. The CDR3 nucleotides read TGTGCCAGCAGCGTTAGCGGGGGGGCATCAGATACGCAGTATTTT. This gives the protein CASSVSGGASDTQYF.